The 11 T cell receptor beta chains below were found in one sample sequenced in a study of graft-versus-host responses after intestinal transplantation. This table comes from immunoSEQ multiplex PCR, and its TCRdb copy is limited to in-frame clones, with some not included. This sample has about 3,300 clones; approximately 74% occur once, and the top ten carry over 9.5%. Investigators treated the graft tissue so that it released intraepithelial and lamina propria lymphocytes. The sample was ileum tissue, taken around 5 and 7 days after intestinal transplantation. These receptors originate from a human patient who received an intestinal transplant, so some T cells may come from the graft donor.

As for this clone: Other DNA sequences of this sample code for an identical CDR3. V and J are TRBV25-1 and TRBJ2-7; D might be TRBD1 (6 bases). Trimming left V 3 bases short and J 2 bases short, with 8 bases between. The CDR3 runs to 13 residues. The germline V gene encodes CDR1 MGHDK and CDR2 SYGVNS. CDR3 DNA sequence: TGTGCCAGCAGTGAGGGGACAACCTACGAGCAGTACTTC. The encoded protein is CASSEGTTYEQYF.

The rearrangement uses TRBV9 and TRBJ2-3; TRBD2 matches 9 bases. Germline V lookup: CDR1 SGDLS, CDR2 YYNGEE. The V gene end was trimmed by 0 bases and the J gene end by 2 bases; junction bases not matched to a gene: 1. The CDR3 is made up of 15 amino acids. CDR3 in DNA: TGTGCCAGCAGCGTAGGCGGGGGGGCCACAGATACGCAGTATTTT. Translated, it gives CASSVGGGATDTQYF.

V is TRBV2 and J is TRBJ2-2, with D unclear. The V gene's germline CDR1 is SNHLY and CDR2 FYNNEI. The V gene lost 7 bases and the J gene lost 3 bases, with 3 bases spanning the gap. The CDR3 consists of 11 residues. In nucleotides, the CDR3 is TGTGCCAGCACTGACACCGGGGAGCTGTTTTTT. As protein: CASTDTGELFF.

The rearrangement joins TRBV7-2 to TRBJ2-3; 10 bases agree with TRBD1. Germline loops: CDR1 SGHTA, CDR2 FQGNSA. The CDR3 consists of 14 residues. Germline trimming cut 3 bases from V and 4 bases from J; bases unmatched to any gene: 1. The CDR3 loop reads CASSLTGGADTQYF. As DNA, the CDR3 is TGTGCCAGCAGCTTGACAGGGGGCGCAGATACGCAGTATTTT.

J is TRBJ1-1 and V is TRBV7-9, with TRBD1 identical over 10 bases. The CDR3 extends over 17 amino acids. The ends lost 2 bases at V and 3 bases at J; junction bases unmatched: 9. From germline, CDR1 is SEHNR and CDR2 FQNEAQ (reference sequence). The CDR3 here is CASSLISDRGGHTEAFF. Written as DNA, the CDR3 is TGTGCCAGCAGCTTAATTTCGGACAGGGGGGGACACACTGAAGCTTTCTTT.

The CDR3 nucleotides read TGTGCCAGCTCACCACGGGGGCCCGCCAAAAACATTCAGTACTTC. Its translation is CASSPRGPAKNIQYF. The chain employs TRBV18 and TRBJ2-4, with D possibly matching TRBD1 (6 bases). The CDR3 runs 15 residues. Germline-derived CDR1 and CDR2 are KGHSH and LQKENI. Trimming took 1 base from V and 1 from J, leaving 8 bases between them.

The V and J genes are TRBV6-5 and TRBJ2-1; 11 nucleotides match TRBD2. Germline assignment: CDR1 MNHEY and CDR2 SVGAGI. The CDR3 consists of 15 residues. V shed 2 bases and J 4 bases; nucleotides not matched to a gene: 1. The CDR3 spells CASSYVAGGYNEQFF. CDR3 nucleotide sequence: TGTGCCAGCAGTTACGTAGCGGGAGGGTACAATGAGCAGTTCTTC.

The chain uses TRBV30 and TRBJ1-2, with D possibly being TRBD1 (6 bases). The CDR3 length is 11 residues. V was clipped by 0 bases and J by 7 bases, with 6 bases between them. CDR1 and CDR2 from the germline V gene are GTSNPN and SVGIG (reference sequence). The CDR3 loop reads CAWSVQGGYTF. CDR3 sequence (DNA): TGTGCCTGGAGTGTACAGGGTGGCTACACCTTC.

This clone has just a few counts. The CDR3 here is CASSLSSNYGYTF. The CDR3 bases are TGTGCCAGCAGCTTATCCTCTAACTATGGCTACACCTTC. This chain connects TRBV11-2 to TRBJ1-2, with D unclear. The CDR3 runs 13 residues. With 2 bases removed from V and 0 bases from J, the gap between germline ends came to 4 bases. The germline V gene encodes CDR1 SGHAT and CDR2 FQNNGV.

A note on this clone: An end of the junction does not agree with germline; a read error may underlie this. This chain links TRBV6-5 with TRBJ2-1; D not certain. The CDR3 loop spans 13 amino acids. Germline loops: CDR1 MNHEY, CDR2 SVGAGI. The CDR3 region is CASRLGTYSEQFF. The DNA for the CDR3 is TGTGCCAGCAGACTGGGCACCTACAGTGAGCAGTTCTTC.

Only a few counts were recorded for this clone. CDR3 sequence: CASSDLAGGYNEQFF. CDR3 DNA: TGTGCCAGCAGTGACTTAGCGGGGGGCTACAATGAGCAGTTCTTC. The J gene is TRBJ2-1, the V gene TRBV6-4, with TRBD2 identical over 10 bases. Unmatched junction bases numbered 0, after V lost 1 base and J lost 3 bases. Per germline, CDR1 MRHNA and CDR2 SNTAGT. This CDR3 spans 15 amino acids.